The 4 T cell receptor beta chains below all came from one sample that was sequenced in a study of cytomegalovirus exposure and HLA in healthy donors. PCR amplification relied on 60 Vbeta primers (plus 13 Jbeta primers). The repertoire was sequenced with immunoSEQ multiplex PCR; TCRdb's copy has only in-frame clones and lacks some. This table lists about 64,000 clones. Sequencing was carried out using PBMCs. The receptors shown here come from a woman aged 18-30 years in good health and CMV-seronegative.

The chain uses TRBV28 and TRBJ2-7; 7 nucleotides line up with TRBD1. Losses at the gene ends were 1 base for V and 6 bases for J; bases not matched to a gene: 15. This CDR3 spans 17 amino acids. Germline lookup yields CDR1 MDHEN and CDR2 SYDVKM. CDR3 sequence: CASSLSPPGQWGAEQYF. Written as DNA, the CDR3 is TGTGCCAGCAGTTTATCCCCACCGGGACAGTGGGGAGCCGAGCAGTACTTC.

This chain's CDR3 is CASSWKRGQTNTEAFF. The DNA of the CDR3 is TGCGCCAGCAGCTGGAAACGGGGACAAACGAACACTGAAGCTTTCTTT. The chain is built from TRBV5-1 and TRBJ1-1; weak D call: TRBD1 (6 bases). CDR3 length: 16 residues. In germline, CDR1 is SGHRS, CDR2 YFSETQ. Trimming pared 3 bases from V and 1 base from J, leaving 16 bases between.

The rearrangement joins TRBV25-1 to TRBJ1-3; a possible D gene is TRBD1 (6 bases). The V gene's germline CDR1 is MGHDK and CDR2 SYGVNS. The CDR3 totals 18 residues. V lost 7 bases and J 0 bases, leaving 22 bases between the germline ends. CDR3 protein: CASTGERVGEGSGNTIYF. The CDR3 DNA follows: TGTGCCAGCACAGGGGAGAGGGTGGGAGAAGGCTCTGGAAACACCATATATTTT.

The chain combines TRBV29-1 with TRBJ1-1; TRBD1 might be the D (6 bases). The CDR3 contains 14 residues. V lost 4 bases to trimming and J lost 1 base, with 13 bases between them. The V gene's germline CDR1 is SQVTM and CDR2 ANQGSEA. CDR3 sequence reads: CSVGETTGNTEAFF. CDR3 bases: TGCAGCGTTGGGGAGACGACAGGGAACACTGAAGCTTTCTTT. The full variable domain, in which reference TRBV29-1 and TRBJ1-1 provide the parts outside the CDR3, is SAVISQKPSRDICQRGTSLTIQCQVDSQVTMMFWYRQQPGQSLTLIATANQGSEATYESGFVIDKFPISRPNLTFSTLTVSNMSPEDSSIYLCSVGETTGNTEAFFGQGTRLTVV.